The rows below give T cell receptor beta chains drawn from one sample of a study of CD8 T cells in Susac syndrome. Each CDR3 protein gets one entry after TCRdb re-called the immunoSEQ multiplex PCR reads with MiXCR. The table lists 90,000 to 150,000 distinct CDR3 sequences, under 95% of them singletons. The sample was CD8+ T cells from PBMCs. Source of these receptors: a human donor in good health. Both conserved end residues are part of each CDR3. The order of the fields is clone size, J gene, V gene, D gene, CDR3 protein, CDR3 DNA. The D gene is left open where the match is weak. Rows may omit the clone size; those that give it use once, few, many or a size class.

once,TRBJ1-5,TRBV7-2,-,CASSLDGQPNQPQHF,TGTGCCAGCAGCTTAGATGGGCAGCCCAATCAGCCCCAGCATTTT
few,TRBJ2-7,TRBV5-6,-,CASSSDPNNYEQYF,TGTGCCAGCAGCTCGGACCCTAATAACTACGAGCAGTACTTC
-,TRBJ1-1,TRBV15,-,CATSRDGGEEAFF,TGTGCCACCAGCAGAGATGGTGGCGAGGAAGCTTTCTTT
-,TRBJ2-2,TRBV12-3/TRBV12-4,TRBD1,CASSRGQGSDTGELFF,TGTGCCAGCAGTAGGGGACAGGGGTCGGACACCGGGGAGCTGTTTTTT
-,TRBJ1-2,TRBV7-2,-,CASSSSITTIYGYTF,TGTGCCAGCAGCTCTTCAATAACAACGATCTATGGCTACACCTTC
-,TRBJ1-1,TRBV29-1,-,CSVDRTSEAFF,TGCAGCGTTGACCGGACTTCCGAAGCTTTCTTT
-,TRBJ2-1,TRBV19,TRBD2,CASTEVSGGFGEQFF,TGTGCCAGTACAGAAGTAAGCGGGGGCTTCGGTGAGCAGTTCTTC
-,TRBJ2-1,TRBV24-1,-,CATSDRLVGEQFF,TGTGCCACCAGTGACCGACTAGTGGGTGAGCAGTTCTTC
-,TRBJ2-1,TRBV6-2/TRBV6-3,-,CAGREVYGDYNEQFF,TGTGCCGGCAGGGAAGTGTACGGGGATTACAATGAGCAGTTCTTC
-,TRBJ2-7,TRBV28,-,CASSSRAGQYF,TGTGCCAGCAGTTCCAGGGCCGGGCAGTACTTC
-,TRBJ2-7,TRBV6-2/TRBV6-3,-,CASSYQSNGEQYF,TGTGCCAGCAGTTATCAAAGCAACGGCGAGCAGTACTTC
-,TRBJ2-5,TRBV11-2,-,CASSTTGAEETQYF,TGTGCCAGCAGTACGACCGGTGCTGAAGAGACCCAGTACTTC
-,TRBJ1-5,TRBV10-3,-,CAISESRVNSNQPQHF,TGTGCCATCAGTGAGTCGAGGGTCAATAGCAATCAGCCCCAGCATTTT
-,TRBJ1-1,TRBV5-1,-,CASSAGIMNTEAFF,TGCGCCAGCAGCGCGGGGATCATGAACACTGAAGCTTTCTTT
-,TRBJ1-2,TRBV9,-,CASSALARVSTARSDGYTF,TGTGCCAGCAGCGCGCTCGCCAGGGTGTCCACCGCCCGTAGCGATGGCTACACCTTC
-,TRBJ1-2,TRBV7-2,-,CASSTTPGLDYGYTF,TGTGCCAGCAGCACCACTCCAGGGTTGGACTATGGCTACACCTTC
-,TRBJ2-2,TRBV7-3,-,CASSDQNRVPGELFF,TGTGCCAGCAGCGACCAAAACAGGGTACCCGGGGAGCTGTTTTTT
once,TRBJ1-5,TRBV19,TRBD1,CASSVPDRANQPQHF,TGTGCCAGTAGTGTCCCGGACAGGGCAAATCAGCCCCAGCATTTT
-,TRBJ1-1,TRBV7-2,-,CASKTSLNTEAFF,TGTGCCAGCAAGACCAGCCTGAACACTGAAGCTTTCTTT
-,TRBJ2-7,TRBV23-1,TRBD1,CASSQSDRGHEQYF,TGCGCCAGCAGTCAATCGGACAGGGGGCACGAGCAGTACTTC
-,TRBJ1-2,TRBV29-1,-,CSAKPAGRNYGYTF,TGCAGCGCAAAACCGGCGGGCCGGAACTATGGCTACACCTTC
-,TRBJ2-1,TRBV7-9,-,CASSLRQAGPYNEQFF,TGTGCCAGCAGCTTAAGACAGGCCGGACCTTACAATGAGCAGTTCTTC
-,TRBJ2-7,TRBV6-1,-,CASSAHYEQYF,TGTGCCAGCAGTGCGCACTACGAGCAGTACTTC
-,TRBJ1-1,TRBV6-5,-,CASSSRMMNTEAFF,TGTGCCAGCAGCAGCCGGATGATGAACACTGAAGCTTTCTTT
-,TRBJ2-7,TRBV29-1,TRBD2,CSVEGGGSPYEQYF,TGCAGCGTTGAAGGGGGGGGTTCGCCCTACGAGCAGTACTTC
-,TRBJ1-3,TRBV6-6,-,CASSDSRSSGNTIYF,TGTGCCAGCAGTGACTCACGGTCCTCTGGAAACACCATATATTTT
-,TRBJ1-2,TRBV20-1,-,CSAVEPHFLSYTF,TGCAGTGCTGTGGAACCCCACTTCCTTAGCTACACCTTC
-,TRBJ1-1,TRBV29-1,-,CSVVIGRGTEAFF,TGCAGCGTTGTTATAGGGAGGGGGACTGAAGCTTTCTTT
-,TRBJ2-3,TRBV4-3,-,CASSQGLISSRSTDTQYF,TGCGCCAGCAGCCAAGGACTAATTTCGTCCCGGAGCACAGATACGCAGTATTTT
-,TRBJ1-5,TRBV6-2/TRBV6-3,-,CASRQTVYSNQPQHF,TGTGCCAGCAGACAGACAGTATATAGCAATCAGCCCCAGCATTTT
-,TRBJ2-7,TRBV5-5,-,CASSSPGEQYF,TGTGCCAGCAGCTCACCGGGCGAGCAGTACTTC
once,TRBJ1-1,TRBV5-1,-,CASGALGLGPEAFF,TGCGCCAGCGGGGCCCTGGGTTTGGGGCCTGAAGCTTTCTTT
-,TRBJ1-2,TRBV5-1,-,CASRTSVTTDYGYTF,TGCGCCAGCAGGACTTCAGTAACGACGGACTATGGCTACACCTTC
-,TRBJ1-6,TRBV18,-,CASSGDSPLHF,TGTGCCAGCTCAGGGGATTCACCCCTCCACTTT
-,TRBJ2-2,TRBV2,-,CASSEDVNSNTGELFF,TGTGCCAGCAGTGAGGATGTGAATTCGAACACCGGGGAGCTGTTTTTT
-,TRBJ1-2,TRBV20-1,-,CSAQIWDLNYGYTF,TGCAGTGCCCAGATTTGGGACCTAAACTATGGCTACACCTTC
-,TRBJ2-5,TRBV6-5,-,CASKRAGQVTQYF,TGTGCCAGCAAGCGGGCAGGGCAGGTGACCCAGTACTTC
-,TRBJ2-1,TRBV6-2/TRBV6-3,-,CASQQTSSYNEQFF,TGTGCCAGCCAACAAACCAGCTCCTACAATGAGCAGTTCTTC
-,TRBJ2-5,TRBV20-1,TRBD2,CSAKTSGGGETQYF,TGCAGTGCGAAGACTAGCGGGGGCGGCGAGACCCAGTACTTC
-,TRBJ1-1,TRBV7-2,TRBD1,CASSRTGGTEAFF,TGTGCCAGCAGCCGGACAGGGGGCACTGAAGCTTTCTTT
-,TRBJ2-3,TRBV6-6,TRBD2,CASRGGADTQYF,TGTGCCAGCAGGGGAGGGGCAGATACGCAGTATTTT
-,TRBJ1-5,TRBV20-1,-,CSIGQINQPQHF,TGCAGCATTGGACAGATCAATCAGCCCCAGCATTTT
-,TRBJ2-7,TRBV10-3,-,CAILTGAYEQYF,TGTGCCATCCTAACCGGGGCTTACGAGCAGTACTTC
once,TRBJ2-7,TRBV3-1,-,CASSPRTSGTYEQYF,TGTGCCAGCAGCCCCCGGACGTCGGGTACCTACGAGCAGTACTTC
-,TRBJ2-1,TRBV19,-,CAGGQYNEQFF,TGTGCCGGAGGACAGTACAATGAGCAGTTCTTC
-,TRBJ1-1,TRBV3-1,-,CASSQMENTEAFF,TGTGCCAGCAGCCAAATGGAAAACACTGAAGCTTTCTTT
-,TRBJ1-5,TRBV20-1,-,CSAGGAGYQPQHF,TGCAGTGCTGGCGGGGCAGGCTATCAGCCCCAGCATTTT
-,TRBJ1-1,TRBV29-1,-,CSVNSRDTEAFF,TGCAGCGTCAACTCCAGGGACACTGAAGCTTTCTTT
-,TRBJ1-3,TRBV2,-,CASSDGGSGNTIYF,TGTGCCAGCAGTGATGGTGGCAGTGGAAACACCATATATTTT
-,TRBJ1-1,TRBV5-1,-,CASSLDSPLGAFF,TGCGCCAGCAGCTTGGACAGTCCGCTGGGTGCTTTCTTT
-,TRBJ2-1,TRBV6-5,TRBD1,CASSLTGGINEQFF,TGTGCCAGCAGTCTGACAGGGGGCATCAATGAGCAGTTCTTC
-,TRBJ1-3,TRBV4-3,-,CASSQDAGSSGNTIYF,TGCGCCAGCAGCCAAGATGCGGGGTCGTCTGGAAACACCATATATTTT
-,TRBJ1-5,TRBV20-1,-,CSVSPGSGNQPQHF,TGCAGTGTTAGCCCGGGTTCGGGGAATCAGCCCCAGCATTTT
-,TRBJ1-5,TRBV7-8,-,CASSLGGGIEPQHF,TGTGCCAGCAGCTTAGGCGGGGGAATAGAGCCCCAGCATTTT
-,TRBJ2-7,TRBV6-2/TRBV6-3,TRBD2,CASSGGGTYEQYF,TGTGCCAGCAGTGGCGGGGGAACCTACGAGCAGTACTTC
-,TRBJ2-1,TRBV6-2/TRBV6-3,TRBD2,CASSSTSGYNEQFF,TGTGCCAGCAGTTCGACTAGCGGTTACAATGAGCAGTTCTTC
-,TRBJ1-1,TRBV6-5,-,CASSYSQGTGSTEAFF,TGTGCCAGCAGTTACTCACAAGGGACGGGTAGCACTGAAGCTTTCTTT